This passage covers 16 T cell receptor beta chains from one sample sequenced in a study of cytomegalovirus exposure and HLA in healthy donors. This PCR relied on a set of 60 Vbeta primers and 13 Jbeta primers. This table comes from immunoSEQ multiplex PCR, and its TCRdb copy is limited to in-frame clones, with some not included. Here the sample spans 200,000 to 250,000 clones, roughly 70% being singletons. Sequencing was done on a sample of PBMCs. The receptors were sampled from a woman in her 30s in good health and CMV-seronegative.

The chain recombines TRBV10-3 with TRBJ1-1; D call uncertain. CDR1 ENHRY and CDR2 SYGVKD come from the germline V gene. Between the trimmed V and J ends, which lost 2 bases and 1 base, there was a span of 5 bases. The length of the CDR3 is 13 residues. CDR3 sequence reads: CAISEGRNTEAFF. The CDR3 region has the DNA TGTGCCATCAGTGAGGGGAGGAACACTGAAGCTTTCTTT.

CDR3 in amino acids: CASSYGTSSGEQYF. The DNA of the CDR3 is TGTGCCAGCAGTTACGGGACTAGTAGTGGCGAGCAGTACTTC. This chain connects TRBV6-6 to TRBJ2-7; TRBD2 agrees at 8 bases. The CDR3 covers 14 residues. V lost 2 bases to trimming and J lost 6 bases; unmatched junction nucleotides: 6. Germline V lookup: CDR1 MNHNY, CDR2 SVGAGI (reference sequence).

The rearrangement uses TRBV6-5 and TRBJ2-7; D is possibly TRBD1 (6 bases). The germline V gene has CDR1 MNHEY and CDR2 SVGAGI. The CDR3 length is 16 residues. Trimming cost V 4 bases and J 2 bases, with 18 bases left between them. The CDR3: CASSLWSSDSAYEQYF. The CDR3 nucleotides are TGTGCCAGCAGTTTGTGGTCGTCGGACAGCGCCTACGAGCAGTACTTC.

The chain joins TRBV18 to TRBJ1-3, with D maybe TRBD1 (6 bases). Germline V lookup: CDR1 KGHSH, CDR2 LQKENI. With 4 bases removed from V and 8 bases from J, the gap between germline ends came to 15 bases. This CDR3 comprises 14 residues. CDR3 sequence: CASSLGQSFDTIYF. The CDR3 nucleotides are TGTGCCAGCTCACTTGGACAGTCTTTTGACACCATATATTTT.

This chain joins TRBV19 and TRBJ1-1, with D maybe TRBD1 (5 bases). This CDR3 is 16 amino acids long. Trimming took off 9 bases at V and 0 bases at J, with 20 bases between the two ends. Germline CDR1 and CDR2: LNHDA and SQIVND (reference sequence). The CDR3 nucleotides are TGTGCCAGGACCCTGACAGCCCTAGGGGTGAACACTGAAGCTTTCTTT. It is translated as CARTLTALGVNTEAFF.

The chain links TRBV7-3 to TRBJ2-1; 8 bases match TRBD2. Trimming took 6 bases from V and 7 from J; bases not matched to a gene: 14. Germline CDR1 reads SGHTA; CDR2 reads FQGTGA. This CDR3 region has 16 residues. This CDR3 is CASSSKRELRGNEQFF. The CDR3 DNA is TGTGCCAGCAGTTCCAAGCGGGAGTTAAGGGGAAATGAGCAGTTCTTC.

This clone appeared a single time. The chain couples TRBV5-1 to TRBJ1-5; possible D gene TRBD1, 5 bases. Trimming took off 0 bases at V and 7 bases at J, with 14 bases between the two ends. CDR1 and CDR2 from the germline V gene are SGHRS and YFSETQ. This CDR3 comprises 15 residues. The CDR3 is CASSLGGGSGQPQHF. CDR3 DNA sequence: TGCGCCAGCAGCTTGGGGGGGGGAAGCGGCCAGCCCCAGCATTTT. Full variable domain (missing parts from reference TRBV5-1 and TRBJ1-5): KAGVTQTPRYLIKTRGQQVTLSCSPISGHRSVSWYQQTPGQGLQFLFEYFSETQRNKGNFPGRFSGRQFSNSRSEMNVSTLELGDSALYLCASSLGGGSGQPQHFGDGTRLSIL.

The rearrangement links TRBV5-4 to TRBJ2-3; 7 bases agree with TRBD2. Germline-derived CDR1 and CDR2 are SGHNT and YYREEE (reference sequence). The V gene end was trimmed by 1 base and the J gene end by 1 base; junction bases not matched to a gene: 3. This CDR3 region has 15 residues. CDR3 region: CASSLQGGGTDTQYF. CDR3 DNA sequence: TGTGCCAGCAGCTTGCAGGGAGGGGGCACAGATACGCAGTATTTT.

The chain is built from TRBV4-2 and TRBJ2-3, with 7 bases fitting TRBD1. Germline loops: CDR1 LGHNA, CDR2 YNFKEQ. This CDR3 spans 16 amino acids. J gave up 1 base and V 0 bases, and 4 bases lay outside the gene matches. The CDR3 nucleotides read TGTGCCAGCAGCCAAGATCTAACAGGGGGCACAGATACGCAGTATTTT. It yields the protein CASSQDLTGGTDTQYF.

This clone has a handful of counts. At one end, the junction sequence differs from germline, possibly due to a read error. This chain joins TRBV4-1 and TRBJ1-2, with 8 bases identical to TRBD1. The CDR3 length is 16 residues. Looked up from germline, CDR1 is MGHRA and CDR2 is YSYEKL. The CDR3 nucleotides are TGCGCCAGCAGCACAAGTTCGACAGGGGCTAACTATGGCTACAACTTC. Amino acids: CASSTSSTGANYGYNF.

The chain employs TRBV7-9 and TRBJ2-1, with D maybe TRBD2 (6 bases). CDR3 size: 18 residues. The V gene's germline CDR1 is SEHNR and CDR2 FQNEAQ (reference sequence). The germline V and J ends were trimmed by 2 bases and 6 bases, with 23 bases remaining between them. CDR3 amino acids: CASSLKFSLGGAANEQFF. CDR3 nucleotides: TGTGCCAGCAGCTTAAAATTTTCTCTGGGCGGGGCGGCCAATGAGCAGTTCTTC.

The chain links TRBV5-8 to TRBJ1-2; no reliable D call. V was shortened by 0 bases and J by 2 bases, with 14 bases between the two germline ends. The germline CDR1 and CDR2 sequences are SGHTS and YDEGEE. CDR3 length equals 16 residues. CDR3 coding DNA: TGTGCCAGCAGCTTGGTGGGCCCCGTCCTAAACTATGGCTACACCTTC. This gives the protein CASSLVGPVLNYGYTF.

V gene TRBV10-3 combines with J gene TRBJ2-7, with 7 nucleotides matching TRBD1. CDR1 and CDR2 (germline): ENHRY, SYGVKD. The CDR3 is made up of 13 amino acids. The V segment lost 9 bases and the J segment 2 bases; nucleotides outside the gene matches: 7. CDR3 loop: CAISGTAPYEQYF. CDR3 DNA sequence: TGTGCCATATCCGGGACAGCTCCCTACGAGCAGTACTTC.

This chain links TRBV29-1 with TRBJ1-2; the D gene is possibly TRBD1 (5 bases). CDR3 length: 13 amino acids. Germline loops: CDR1 SQVTM, CDR2 ANQGSEA. The V end lost 3 bases, the J end lost 5 bases, and 13 bases lay between the germline ends. The CDR3 nucleotides are TGCAGCGTTGACGTGACAGATGAGTATGGCTACACCTTC. It is translated as CSVDVTDEYGYTF.

CDR3 in amino acids: CASSLRVLSGQETQYF. Here the CDR3 DNA reads TGTGCCAGCAGCTTACGTGTCCTAAGCGGCCAAGAGACCCAGTACTTC. The chain recombines TRBV7-9 with TRBJ2-5, with D possibly being TRBD2 (5 bases). In germline, CDR1 is SEHNR, CDR2 FQNEAQ (reference sequence). The CDR3 has 16 residues. V lost 2 bases, J lost 1 base, and 14 bases lay in between.

The table lists this clone with a count of one. CDR3 residues: CASRARDSSYEQYF. The DNA of the CDR3 is TGTGCCAGCAGGGCTCGGGACAGCTCCTACGAGCAGTACTTC. J is TRBJ2-7 and V is TRBV6-5; 7 positions match TRBD1. Trimming cost V 6 bases and J 0 bases; bases outside gene matches: 5. The CDR3 runs to 14 residues. Germline lookup yields CDR1 MNHEY and CDR2 SVGAGI.